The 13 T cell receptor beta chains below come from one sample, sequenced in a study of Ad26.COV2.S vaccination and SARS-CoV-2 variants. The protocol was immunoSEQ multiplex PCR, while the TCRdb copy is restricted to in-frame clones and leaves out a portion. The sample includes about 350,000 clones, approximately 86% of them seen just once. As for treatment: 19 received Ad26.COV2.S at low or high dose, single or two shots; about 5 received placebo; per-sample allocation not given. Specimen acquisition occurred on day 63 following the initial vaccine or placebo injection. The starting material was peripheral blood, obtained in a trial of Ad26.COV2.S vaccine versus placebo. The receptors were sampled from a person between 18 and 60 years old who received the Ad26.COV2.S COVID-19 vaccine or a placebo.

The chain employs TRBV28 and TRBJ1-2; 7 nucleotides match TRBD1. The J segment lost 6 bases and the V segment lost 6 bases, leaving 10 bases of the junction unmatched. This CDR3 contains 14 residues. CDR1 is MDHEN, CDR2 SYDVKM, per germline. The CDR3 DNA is TGTGCCAGCAGACCTCTGACAGGGTCTGATGGCTACACCTTC. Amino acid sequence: CASRPLTGSDGYTF.

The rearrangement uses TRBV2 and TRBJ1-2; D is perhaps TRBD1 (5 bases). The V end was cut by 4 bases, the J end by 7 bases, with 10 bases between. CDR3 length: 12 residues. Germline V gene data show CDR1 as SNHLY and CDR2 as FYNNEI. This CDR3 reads CASSVGRGGYTF. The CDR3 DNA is TGTGCCAGCAGTGTGGGACGGGGTGGCTACACCTTC.

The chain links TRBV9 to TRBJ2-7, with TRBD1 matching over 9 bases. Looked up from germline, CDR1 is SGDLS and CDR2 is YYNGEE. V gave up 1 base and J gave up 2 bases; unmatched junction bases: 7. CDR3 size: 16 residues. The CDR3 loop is CASSVNPGQGTYEQYF. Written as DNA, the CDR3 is TGTGCCAGCAGCGTAAACCCGGGACAGGGCACCTACGAGCAGTACTTC.

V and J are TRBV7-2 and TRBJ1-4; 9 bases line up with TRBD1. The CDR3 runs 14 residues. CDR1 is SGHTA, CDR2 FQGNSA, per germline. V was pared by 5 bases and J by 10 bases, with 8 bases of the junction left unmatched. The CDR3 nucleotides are TGTGCCAGCAGCGAGGGGACAGGGAGGGGAAAACTGTTTTTT. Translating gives CASSEGTGRGKLFF.

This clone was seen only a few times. The CDR3 sequence: CASSQNSGNTIYF. CDR3 in DNA: TGTGCCAGCAGTCAGAACTCTGGAAACACCATATATTTT. The genes are TRBV2 and TRBJ1-3; D is unresolved. Germline CDR1 reads SNHLY; CDR2 reads FYNNEI. The ends were cut back, 5 bases at V and 0 bases at J, with 5 bases in the middle. CDR3 length: 13 residues.

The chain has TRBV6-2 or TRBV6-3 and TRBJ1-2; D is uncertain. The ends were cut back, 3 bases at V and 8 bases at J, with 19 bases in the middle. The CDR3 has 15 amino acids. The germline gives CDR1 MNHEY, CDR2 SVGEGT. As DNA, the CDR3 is TGTGCCAGCAGTTATATCAGATCGTATGTATGGGGCTACACCTTC. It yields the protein CASSYIRSYVWGYTF.

CDR3 protein: CATSDSWGGYTF. The DNA for the CDR3 is TGTGCCACCAGTGATTCTTGGGGTGGCTACACCTTC. This chain uses TRBV24-1 with TRBJ1-2; D remains ambiguous. Germline V gene data show CDR1 as KGHDR and CDR2 as SFDVKD. Deletions cut 2 bases from V and 7 bases from J, with 7 bases between. The CDR3 runs 12 residues.

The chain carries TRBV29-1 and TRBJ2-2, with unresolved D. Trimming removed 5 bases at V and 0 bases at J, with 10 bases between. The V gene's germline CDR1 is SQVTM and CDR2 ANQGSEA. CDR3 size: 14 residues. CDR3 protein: CSVTPDPNTGELFF. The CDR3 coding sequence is TGCAGCGTTACACCAGACCCGAACACCGGGGAGCTGTTTTTT.

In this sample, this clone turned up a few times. Here the CDR3 DNA reads TGTGCCAGCAGCCAAACACAGGTCCTCAATTCACCCCTCCACTTT. Translated, it gives CASSQTQVLNSPLHF. The J gene is TRBJ1-6, the V gene TRBV6-6; D perhaps matches TRBD1 (5 bases). Trimming took off 6 bases at V and 7 bases at J, with 16 bases between the two ends. This CDR3 comprises 15 residues. CDR1 MNHNY and CDR2 SVGAGI come from the germline V gene (reference sequence).

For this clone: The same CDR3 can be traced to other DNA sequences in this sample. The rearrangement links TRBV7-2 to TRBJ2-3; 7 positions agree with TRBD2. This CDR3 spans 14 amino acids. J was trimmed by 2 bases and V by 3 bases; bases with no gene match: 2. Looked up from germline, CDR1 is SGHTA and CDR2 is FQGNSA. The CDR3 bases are TGTGCCAGCAGCTTTGGACTAGACACAGATACGCAGTATTTT. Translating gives CASSFGLDTDTQYF.

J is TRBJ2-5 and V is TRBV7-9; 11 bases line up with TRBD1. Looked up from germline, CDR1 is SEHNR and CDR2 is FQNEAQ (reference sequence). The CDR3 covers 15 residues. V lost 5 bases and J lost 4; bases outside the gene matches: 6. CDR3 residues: CASSHGQGAAETQYF. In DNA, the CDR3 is TGTGCCAGCAGCCACGGACAGGGGGCCGCAGAGACCCAGTACTTC.

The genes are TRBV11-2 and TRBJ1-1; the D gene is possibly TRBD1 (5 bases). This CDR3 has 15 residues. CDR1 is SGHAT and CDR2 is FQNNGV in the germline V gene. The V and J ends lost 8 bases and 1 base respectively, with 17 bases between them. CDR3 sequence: CASRHPGRKNTEAFF. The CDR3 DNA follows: TGTGCCAGCCGTCACCCGGGACGGAAGAACACTGAAGCTTTCTTT.

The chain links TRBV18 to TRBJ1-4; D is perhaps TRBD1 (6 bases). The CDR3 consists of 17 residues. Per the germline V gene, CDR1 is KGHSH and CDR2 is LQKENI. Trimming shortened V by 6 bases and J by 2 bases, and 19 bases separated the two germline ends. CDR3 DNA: TGTGCCAGCTCGACTACCGGGACATTTACGACTAATGAAAAACTGTTTTTT. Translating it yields CASSTTGTFTTNEKLFF. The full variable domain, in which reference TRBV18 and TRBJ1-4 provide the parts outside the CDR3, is NAGVMQNPRHLVRRRGQEARLRCSPMKGHSHVYWYRQLPEEGLKFMVYLQKENIIDESGMPKERFSAEFPKEGPSILRIQQVVRGDSAAYFCASSTTGTFTTNEKLFFGSGTQLSVL.